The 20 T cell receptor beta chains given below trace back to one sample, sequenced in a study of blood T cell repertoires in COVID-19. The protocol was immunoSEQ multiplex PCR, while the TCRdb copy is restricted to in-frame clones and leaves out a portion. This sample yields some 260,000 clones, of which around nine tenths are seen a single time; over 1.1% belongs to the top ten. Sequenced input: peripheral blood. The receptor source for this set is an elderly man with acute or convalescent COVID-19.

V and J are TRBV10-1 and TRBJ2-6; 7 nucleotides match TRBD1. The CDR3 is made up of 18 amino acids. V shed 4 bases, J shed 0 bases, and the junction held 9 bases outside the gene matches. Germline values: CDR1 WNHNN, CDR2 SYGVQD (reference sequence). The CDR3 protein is CASSGTGELSSGANVLTF. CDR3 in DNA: TGCGCCAGCAGTGGGACAGGAGAACTAAGCTCTGGGGCCAACGTCCTGACTTTC.

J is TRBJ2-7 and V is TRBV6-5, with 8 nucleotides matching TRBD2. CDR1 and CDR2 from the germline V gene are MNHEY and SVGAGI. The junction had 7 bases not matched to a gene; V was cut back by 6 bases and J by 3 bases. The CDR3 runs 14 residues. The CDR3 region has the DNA TGTGCCAGCAGGACCGGGACTAGAAGCTACGAGCAGTACTTC. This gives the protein CASRTGTRSYEQYF.

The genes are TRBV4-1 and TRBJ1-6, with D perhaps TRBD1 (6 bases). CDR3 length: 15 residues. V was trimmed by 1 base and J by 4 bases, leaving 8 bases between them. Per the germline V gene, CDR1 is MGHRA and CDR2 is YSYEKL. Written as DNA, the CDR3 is TGCGCCAGCAGCCAAGGGACAGCGTATAATTCACCCCTCCACTTT. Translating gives CASSQGTAYNSPLHF.

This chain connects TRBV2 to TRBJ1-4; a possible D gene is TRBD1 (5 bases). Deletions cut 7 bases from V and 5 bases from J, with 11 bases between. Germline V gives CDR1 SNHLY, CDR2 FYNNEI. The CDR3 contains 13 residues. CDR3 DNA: TGTGCCAGCAATCGACAGAAAAATGAAAAACTGTTTTTT. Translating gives CASNRQKNEKLFF.

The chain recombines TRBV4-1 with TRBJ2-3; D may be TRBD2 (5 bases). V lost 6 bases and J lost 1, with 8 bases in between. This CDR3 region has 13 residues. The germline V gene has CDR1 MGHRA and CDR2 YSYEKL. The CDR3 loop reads CASRNGGTDTQYF. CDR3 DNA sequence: TGCGCCAGCAGGAACGGGGGCACAGATACGCAGTATTTT.

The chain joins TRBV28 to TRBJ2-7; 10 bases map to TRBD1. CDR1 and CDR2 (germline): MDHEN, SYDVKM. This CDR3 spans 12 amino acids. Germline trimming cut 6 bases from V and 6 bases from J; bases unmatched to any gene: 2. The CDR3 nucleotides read TGTGCCAGCAGAGACAGGGGGCGCGAGCAGTACTTC. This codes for CASRDRGREQYF.

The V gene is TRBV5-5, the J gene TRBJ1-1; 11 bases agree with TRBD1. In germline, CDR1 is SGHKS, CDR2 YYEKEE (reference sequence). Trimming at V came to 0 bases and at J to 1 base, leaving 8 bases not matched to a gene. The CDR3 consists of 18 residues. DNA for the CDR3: TGTGCCAGCAGCTTGGCGGACAGGGGGCTTCTCCCGAACACTGAAGCTTTCTTT. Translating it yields CASSLADRGLLPNTEAFF.

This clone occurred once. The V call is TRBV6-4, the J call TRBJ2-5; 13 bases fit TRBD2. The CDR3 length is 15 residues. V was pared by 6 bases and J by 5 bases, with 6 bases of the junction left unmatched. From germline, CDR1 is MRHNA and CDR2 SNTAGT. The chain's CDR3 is CASSPTSGGMETQYF. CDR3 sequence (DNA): TGTGCCAGCAGCCCGACTAGCGGGGGGATGGAGACCCAGTACTTC.

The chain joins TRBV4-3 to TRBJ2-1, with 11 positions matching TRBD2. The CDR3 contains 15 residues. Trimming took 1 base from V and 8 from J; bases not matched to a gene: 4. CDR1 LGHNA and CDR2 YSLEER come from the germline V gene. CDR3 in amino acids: CASSQASGGMYEQFF. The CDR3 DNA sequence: TGCGCCAGCAGCCAAGCTAGCGGGGGGATGTATGAGCAGTTCTTC.

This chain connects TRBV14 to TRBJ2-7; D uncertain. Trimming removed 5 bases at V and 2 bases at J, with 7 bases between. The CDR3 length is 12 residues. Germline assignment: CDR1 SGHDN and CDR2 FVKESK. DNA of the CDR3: TGTGCCAGCAGCGCCAACACCTACGAGCAGTACTTC. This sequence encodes CASSANTYEQYF.

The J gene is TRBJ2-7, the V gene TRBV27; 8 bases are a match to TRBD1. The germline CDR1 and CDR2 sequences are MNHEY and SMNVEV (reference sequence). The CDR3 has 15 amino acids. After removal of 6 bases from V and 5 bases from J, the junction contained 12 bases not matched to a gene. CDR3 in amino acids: CASSQMPQGAHEQYF. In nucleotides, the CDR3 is TGTGCCAGCAGCCAGATGCCCCAGGGGGCGCACGAGCAGTACTTC.

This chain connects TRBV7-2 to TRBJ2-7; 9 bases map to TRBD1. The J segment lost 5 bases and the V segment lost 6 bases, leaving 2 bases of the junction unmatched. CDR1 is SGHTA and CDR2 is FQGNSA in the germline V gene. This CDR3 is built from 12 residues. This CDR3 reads CASRGTGNEQYF. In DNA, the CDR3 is TGTGCCAGCAGGGGGACAGGGAACGAGCAGTACTTC.

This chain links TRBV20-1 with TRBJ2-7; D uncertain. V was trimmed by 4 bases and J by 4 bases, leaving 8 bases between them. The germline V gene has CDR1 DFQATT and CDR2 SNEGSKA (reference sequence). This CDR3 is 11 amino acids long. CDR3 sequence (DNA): TGCAGTGCTAACGGTCTATACGAGCAGTACTTC. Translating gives CSANGLYEQYF.

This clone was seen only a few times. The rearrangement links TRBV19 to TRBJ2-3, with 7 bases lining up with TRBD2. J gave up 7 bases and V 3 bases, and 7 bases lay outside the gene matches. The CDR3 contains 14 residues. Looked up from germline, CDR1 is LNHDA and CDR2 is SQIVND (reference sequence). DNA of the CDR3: TGTGCCAGTAGTATCAGCGGGACCCGGAATACGCAGTATTTT. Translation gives CASSISGTRNTQYF.

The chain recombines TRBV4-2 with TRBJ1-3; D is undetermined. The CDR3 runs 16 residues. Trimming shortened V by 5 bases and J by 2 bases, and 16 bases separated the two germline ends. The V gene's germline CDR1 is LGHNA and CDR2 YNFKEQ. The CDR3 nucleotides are TGTGCCAGCAGCAAAGGGTCCTTGGGAGCTGGAAACACCATATATTTT. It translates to CASSKGSLGAGNTIYF.

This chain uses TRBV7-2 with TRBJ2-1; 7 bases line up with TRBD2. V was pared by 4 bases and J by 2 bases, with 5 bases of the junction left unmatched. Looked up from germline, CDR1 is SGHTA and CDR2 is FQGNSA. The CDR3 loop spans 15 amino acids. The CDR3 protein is CASSSSGTTYNEQFF. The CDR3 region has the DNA TGTGCCAGCAGCTCTTCCGGGACTACCTACAATGAGCAGTTCTTC.

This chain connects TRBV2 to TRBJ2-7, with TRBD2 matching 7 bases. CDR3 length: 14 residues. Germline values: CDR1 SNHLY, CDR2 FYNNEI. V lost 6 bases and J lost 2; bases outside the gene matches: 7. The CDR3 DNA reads TGTGCCAGCAGCCGCCTAGCGGTAGCCTACGAGCAGTACTTC. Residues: CASSRLAVAYEQYF.

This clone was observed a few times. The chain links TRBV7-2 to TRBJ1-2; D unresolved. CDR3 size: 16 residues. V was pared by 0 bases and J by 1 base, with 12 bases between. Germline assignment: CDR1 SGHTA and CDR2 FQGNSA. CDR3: CASSLASSSLNYGYTF. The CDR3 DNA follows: TGTGCCAGCAGCTTAGCTTCTTCTAGTCTTAACTATGGCTACACCTTC. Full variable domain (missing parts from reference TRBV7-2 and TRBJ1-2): GAGVSQSPSNKVTEKGKDVELRCDPISGHTALYWYRQSLGQGLEFLIYFQGNSAPDKSGLPSDRFSAERTGGSVSTLTIQRTQQEDSAVYLCASSLASSSLNYGYTFGSGTRLTVV.

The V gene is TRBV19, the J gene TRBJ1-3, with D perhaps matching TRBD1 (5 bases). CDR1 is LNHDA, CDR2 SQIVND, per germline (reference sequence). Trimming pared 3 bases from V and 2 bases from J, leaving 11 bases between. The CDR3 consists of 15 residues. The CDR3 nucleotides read TGTGCCAGTAGTATTCGTCAGGGCACTGGAAACACCATATATTTT. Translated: CASSIRQGTGNTIYF.

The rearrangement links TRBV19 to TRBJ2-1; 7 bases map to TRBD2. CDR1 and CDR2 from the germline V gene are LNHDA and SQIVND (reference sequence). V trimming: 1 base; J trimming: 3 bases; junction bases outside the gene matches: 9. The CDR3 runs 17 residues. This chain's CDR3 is CASSIASSGHYYNEQFF. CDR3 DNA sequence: TGTGCCAGTAGTATAGCGAGTAGCGGGCATTACTACAATGAGCAGTTCTTC.